Each of the 27 T cell receptor beta chains below was sequenced from the same sample in a study of control samples from healthy donors and cancer patients. The repertoire was sequenced with immunoSEQ multiplex PCR; TCRdb's copy has only in-frame clones and lacks some. There are fewer than 200,000 clones in the sample; nearly 90% occur only once, and about 1.4% lies in the top ten. Sequencing input: blood. These receptor sequences come from a woman aged 50 to 60 in good health.

The genes are TRBV4-2 and TRBJ2-7, with TRBD1 identical over 11 bases. J gave up 6 bases and V 3 bases, and 10 bases lay outside the gene matches. This CDR3 region has 16 residues. The germline V gene encodes CDR1 LGHNA and CDR2 YNFKEQ. The CDR3 sequence: CASSQDPGTGGSEQYF. CDR3 DNA: TGTGCCAGCAGCCAGGACCCCGGGACAGGGGGTTCCGAGCAGTACTTC.

The J gene is TRBJ1-2, the V gene TRBV14; TRBD1 matches at 11 bases. Trimming removed 4 bases from V and 4 bases from J; junction bases left unmatched: 5. Germline values: CDR1 SGHDN, CDR2 FVKESK. CDR3 length: 15 residues. The CDR3 sequence is CASSRGTGGAYGYTF. The CDR3 nucleotides are TGTGCCAGCAGCCGAGGGACAGGGGGTGCCTATGGCTACACCTTC.

In its sample, this clone was seen once. The V call is TRBV6-5, the J call TRBJ2-7; 11 bases are a match to TRBD1. V dropped 7 bases and J dropped 2; count of bases not matched to a gene: 4. CDR1 is MNHEY and CDR2 is SVGAGI in the germline V gene. The CDR3 consists of 14 residues. The CDR3: CASTWGQGAYEQYF. The DNA for the CDR3 is TGTGCCAGCACTTGGGGACAGGGGGCCTACGAGCAGTACTTC.

The rearrangement uses TRBV3-1 (or the pseudogene TRBV3-2) and TRBJ1-1; TRBD1 matches 7 bases. CDR3 length: 15 residues. From germline, CDR1 is LGHDT and CDR2 YNNKEL (reference sequence). V was clipped by 5 bases and J by 5 bases; unmatched bases: 11. The CDR3 nucleotides are TGTGCCAGCAGCTCCGAGGAGACAGGGAAAACTGAAGCTTTCTTT. Residues: CASSSEETGKTEAFF.

The rearrangement joins TRBV5-5 to TRBJ2-5; tentatively, D is TRBD2 (5 bases). Germline V lookup: CDR1 SGHKS, CDR2 YYEKEE (reference sequence). V gave up 0 bases and J gave up 5 bases, with 17 bases separating them. The CDR3 consists of 16 residues. DNA of the CDR3: TGTGCCAGCAGCTTGGGGCAGCGGATCCATGGGGAGACCCAGTACTTC. Amino acids: CASSLGQRIHGETQYF.

The CDR3 protein is CASSYGSGQETQYF. In DNA form, the CDR3 reads TGTGCCAGCAGTTACGGTAGCGGGCAAGAGACCCAGTACTTC. The V gene is TRBV6-5, the J gene TRBJ2-5; the match to TRBD2 covers 7 bases. CDR1 and CDR2 (germline): MNHEY, SVGAGI. The CDR3 extends over 14 amino acids. V gave up 2 bases and J gave up 2 bases; unmatched junction bases: 2.

The V gene is TRBV4-2, the J gene TRBJ1-2, with 8 nucleotides matching TRBD1. V gave up 1 base and J gave up 3 bases; unmatched junction bases: 1. Germline CDR1 is LGHNA and CDR2 is YNFKEQ. CDR3 length: 14 amino acids. The CDR3 DNA is TGTGCCAGCAGCCAAGTACAGGGGGACTATGGCTACACCTTC. It translates to CASSQVQGDYGYTF.

V usage is TRBV19 and J usage is TRBJ2-3; the match to TRBD2 covers 14 bases. V shed 9 bases and J 5 bases; nucleotides not matched to a gene: 10. The CDR3 length is 16 residues. The germline V gene encodes CDR1 LNHDA and CDR2 SQIVND (reference sequence). CDR3 loop: CASSRTSGRRQDTQYF. Written as DNA, the CDR3 is TGTGCCAGCTCTAGGACTAGCGGGAGGAGGCAAGATACGCAGTATTTT.

As to this clone: A junction end diverges from the germline sequence, so it may reflect a read error. The V call is TRBV30, the J call TRBJ2-3; the D is unclear. The CDR3 sequence is 11 residues long. The germline V gene encodes CDR1 GTSNPN and CDR2 SVGIG (reference sequence). CDR3 sequence reads: CAWNSPGVGDF. The CDR3 region has the DNA TGTGCCTGGAACTCTCCGGGCGTGGGTGATTTT.

As concerns this clone: A single base separates this from a much larger clone, so it may be a read error. This rearrangement joins TRBV27 to TRBJ1-5; TRBD1 aligns across 9 bases. The CDR3 loop spans 14 amino acids. Germline V gives CDR1 MNHEY, CDR2 SMNVEV (reference sequence). Trimming removed 6 bases from V and 2 bases from J; junction bases left unmatched: 2. The CDR3 is CASSRTGGNQPQHF. The DNA of the CDR3 is TGTGCCAGCAGCAGGACAGGGGGCAATCAGCCCCAGCATTTT.

The genes are TRBV5-1 and TRBJ1-6, with D unresolved. In germline, CDR1 is SGHRS, CDR2 YFSETQ. There are 15 residues in the CDR3. Trimming pared 4 bases from V and 7 bases from J, leaving 15 bases between. The CDR3: CASSQPDVSNSPLHF. Written as DNA, the CDR3 is TGCGCCAGCAGCCAACCGGACGTTTCGAATTCACCCCTCCACTTT.

V and J are TRBV5-6 and TRBJ1-6; no clear D. The V gene lost 3 bases and the J gene lost 12 bases, with 16 bases spanning the gap. Germline values: CDR1 SGHDT, CDR2 YYEEEE. The CDR3 is made up of 14 amino acids. CDR3 region: CASSYLGPSGPLHF. In DNA form, the CDR3 reads TGTGCCAGCAGCTACCTAGGGCCGAGCGGACCCCTCCACTTT.

This clone was observed once. This rearrangement joins TRBV7-8 to TRBJ2-7; a possible D gene is TRBD2 (6 bases). Trimming stripped 1 base from V and 6 bases from J, with 19 bases between. This CDR3 spans 16 amino acids. From germline, CDR1 is SGHVS and CDR2 FQNEAQ. The CDR3 spells CASSLVSGSLLFEQYF. In DNA, the CDR3 is TGTGCCAGCAGCTTAGTATCCGGGAGCTTACTCTTCGAGCAGTACTTC.

This chain links TRBV4-3 with TRBJ2-1, with 12 bases lining up with TRBD1. CDR1 and CDR2 (germline): LGHNA, YSLEER. The CDR3 is 14 residues long. V was pared by 8 bases and J by 7 bases, with 6 bases of the junction left unmatched. The CDR3 loop reads CASGTGGVRNEQFF. The CDR3 bases are TGCGCCAGCGGGACAGGGGGCGTTAGGAATGAGCAGTTCTTC.

The chain is built from TRBV5-8 and TRBJ1-1; D not resolved. Germline V gives CDR1 SGHTS, CDR2 YDEGEE. The length of the CDR3 is 16 residues. V lost 4 bases and J lost 2, with 18 bases in between. The CDR3 nucleotides are TGTGCCAGCAGCCGACACCGTACGGGGTTTAACACTGAAGCTTTCTTT. It specifies CASSRHRTGFNTEAFF. Full variable domain (rest looked up from reference TRBV5-8 and TRBJ1-1): EAGVTQSPTHLIKTRGQQATLRCSPISGHTSVYWYQQALGLGLQFLLWYDEGEERNRGNFPPRFSGRQFPNYSSELNVNALELEDSALYLCASSRHRTGFNTEAFFGQGTRLTVV.

The J gene is TRBJ1-5, the V gene TRBV2; D is unclear. Trimming left V 6 bases short and J 3 bases short, with 15 bases between. The CDR3 sequence is 15 residues long. Germline CDR1 and CDR2: SNHLY and FYNNEI. This CDR3 reads CASRTPGSPNQPQHF. CDR3 nucleotide sequence: TGTGCCAGCAGGACTCCGGGCAGTCCCAATCAGCCCCAGCATTTT. The complete variable domain, with remaining parts taken from reference TRBV2 and TRBJ1-5, reads EPEVTQTPSHQVTQMGQEVILRCVPISNHLYFYWYRQILGQKVEFLVSFYNNEISEKSEIFDDQFSVERPDGSNFTLKIRSTKLEDSAMYFCASRTPGSPNQPQHFGDGTRLSIL.

V gene TRBV30 combines with J gene TRBJ2-4, with D possibly matching TRBD2 (6 bases). CDR3 size: 14 residues. Germline lookup yields CDR1 GTSNPN and CDR2 SVGIG (reference sequence). V lost 0 bases to trimming and J lost 0 bases, with 6 bases between them. The CDR3 nucleotides read TGTGCCTGGAGTGTAGCGGGAGCCAAAAACATTCAGTACTTC. It encodes CAWSVAGAKNIQYF.

The count of this clone is one. The chain is built from TRBV3-1 (or the pseudogene TRBV3-2) and TRBJ1-1; unclear D gene. Germline-derived CDR1 and CDR2 are LGHDT and YNNKEL (reference sequence). The germline V and J ends were trimmed by 8 bases and 0 bases, with 7 bases remaining between them. The CDR3 spans 12 residues. This CDR3 is CASRGMNTEAFF. In DNA, the CDR3 is TGTGCCAGCCGAGGAATGAACACTGAAGCTTTCTTT.

The chain combines TRBV5-1 with TRBJ1-1; perhaps TRBD1 as D (6 bases). The V and J ends lost 7 bases and 4 bases respectively, with 17 bases between them. CDR3 length: 14 residues. Germline V gene sequence: CDR1 SGHRS, CDR2 YFSETQ. In DNA, the CDR3 is TGCGCCAGCGCCCTGACGGGGGGCACCACTGAAGCTTTCTTT. It is translated as CASALTGGTTEAFF. Using reference TRBV5-1 and TRBJ1-1 for the parts outside the CDR3, the full variable domain is KAGVTQTPRYLIKTRGQQVTLSCSPISGHRSVSWYQQTPGQGLQFLFEYFSETQRNKGNFPGRFSGRQFSNSRSEMNVSTLELGDSALYLCASALTGGTTEAFFGQGTRLTVV.

V and J are TRBV7-2 and TRBJ2-7, with a weak D call TRBD2 (5 bases). This CDR3 spans 13 amino acids. The germline CDR1 and CDR2 sequences are SGHTA and FQGNSA. V lost 3 bases to trimming and J lost 3 bases, with 9 bases between them. The CDR3 here is CASSLHGGYEQYF. The DNA of the CDR3 is TGTGCCAGCAGCTTGCACGGAGGCTACGAGCAGTACTTC.

The chain recombines TRBV28 with TRBJ2-5, with D possibly being TRBD2 (6 bases). Trimming removed 3 bases at V and 6 bases at J, with 17 bases between. CDR3 size: 15 residues. Germline V CDR1 and CDR2: MDHEN, SYDVKM. The DNA of the CDR3 is TGTGCCAGCAGTTTGAGGGGTGGAGGGTTTAAGACCCAGTACTTC. Its translation: CASSLRGGGFKTQYF.

The chain carries TRBV6-5 and TRBJ2-7; 7 nucleotides agree with TRBD2. The CDR3 totals 13 residues. The ends lost 8 bases at V and 4 bases at J; junction bases unmatched: 8. Germline CDR1 and CDR2: MNHEY and SVGAGI. The CDR3 protein is CASRRLAAYEQYF. For the CDR3, the DNA is TGTGCCAGCCGGCGACTAGCTGCGTACGAGCAGTACTTC.

The rearrangement joins TRBV20-1 to TRBJ1-2; D unresolved. The V gene's germline CDR1 is DFQATT and CDR2 SNEGSKA (reference sequence). The CDR3 sequence is 11 residues long. V shed 5 bases and J shed 2 bases, with 6 bases lying between them. CDR3 sequence: CSAAGNYGYTF. The CDR3 DNA reads TGCAGTGCTGCCGGGAACTATGGCTACACCTTC.

As concerns this clone: The junction and the germline gene differ at one end; a read error may be behind it. The rearrangement joins TRBV5-8 to TRBJ2-5; weak D call: TRBD2 (5 bases). The germline V gene has CDR1 SGHTS and CDR2 YDEGEE. The CDR3 runs to 12 residues. CDR3 nucleotide sequence: TGTGCCAGCAGCCTCGGGGTCGAAGGATTAGACTTC. Amino acids: CASSLGVEGLDF.

The chain has TRBV30 and TRBJ1-1, with D perhaps matching TRBD1 (6 bases). V was trimmed by 4 bases and J by 1 base, leaving 10 bases between them. From germline, CDR1 is GTSNPN and CDR2 SVGIG (reference sequence). This CDR3 contains 13 residues. Written as DNA, the CDR3 is TGTGCCTGGACTATCAGGGGGAACACTGAAGCTTTCTTT. This gives the protein CAWTIRGNTEAFF.

The table lists this clone with a count of one. The chain carries TRBV14 and TRBJ1-2; D perhaps matches TRBD1 (5 bases). V lost 2 bases and J 2 bases, leaving 12 bases between the germline ends. Germline lookup yields CDR1 SGHDN and CDR2 FVKESK. This CDR3 has 15 residues. As DNA, the CDR3 is TGTGCCAGCAGCCAAAATCGACAGACGAACTATGGCTACACCTTC. The encoded protein is CASSQNRQTNYGYTF.

CDR3 protein: CASSLEGQTFYGYTF. The CDR3 DNA is TGCGCCAGCAGCTTGGAGGGACAGACATTCTATGGCTACACCTTC. J is TRBJ1-2 and V is TRBV5-1, with 7 bases aligning to TRBD1. Germline values: CDR1 SGHRS, CDR2 YFSETQ. The junction had 6 bases not matched to a gene; V was cut back by 0 bases and J by 4 bases. The CDR3 sequence is 15 residues long.